Described below is a single TCR beta chain sequence and its context. This specimen comes from a study of CD8 T cells in Susac syndrome. Reverse transcription of 0.5 to 1 ug RNA was performed with random hexamers. TCRdb independently ran MiXCR on the immunoSEQ multiplex PCR reads; one entry per CDR3 protein. Counted here are some 260,000 distinct CDR3 sequences, roughly 81% occurring once; the ten biggest clones make up around 0.11%. CD8+ and CD4+ T cells from blood underwent TCR beta sequencing, which was carried out in a high-throughput format. There are 17 residues in the CDR3. Germline CDR1 is SEHNR and CDR2 is FQNEAQ (reference sequence). After removal of 4 bases from V and 2 bases from J, the junction contained 7 bases not matched to a gene.

The clonotype comes from a human donor with multiple sclerosis. V and J are TRBV7-9 and TRBJ2-5, with 13 bases identical to TRBD2. Sequencing was done on a sample of CD8+ T cells from PBMCs. DNA of the CDR3: TGTGCCAGCAGCTCCCCCGGGACTAGCGGGACACAAGAGACCCAGTACTTC. As protein: CASSSPGTSGTQETQYF.